The subject of this entry is one T cell receptor (beta chain). Clones were read by immunoSEQ multiplex PCR, and TCRdb kept only the in-frame ones, dropping some. The sample has 200,000 to 250,000 clones, over 75% seen once. This entry comes from a study of blood T cell repertoires in COVID-19. J lost 8 bases, V lost 8 bases, and 10 bases had no gene match. Germline V gives CDR1 SNHLY, CDR2 FYNNEI. The CDR3 extends over 14 amino acids. The sequenced material came from peripheral blood. The TCR comes from a middle-aged woman with acute or convalescent COVID-19. V usage is TRBV2 and J usage is TRBJ2-1, with TRBD2 identical over 9 bases. The CDR3 DNA reads as TGTGCCAGCGAGTCGGGACTAGCAACCCATGAGCAGTTCTTC. Its translation is CASESGLATHEQFF.